This entry lists 16 T cell receptor beta chains sequenced from one sample in a study of blood T cell repertoires in COVID-19. Produced via immunoSEQ multiplex PCR; TCRdb's table is partial and in-frame only. The sample holds fewer than 250,000 clones, around 81% seen once. Sequencing used PBMCs or T cells enriched from blood (not recorded which). Every receptor here comes from a woman in her thirties or forties with acute COVID-19.

The J gene is TRBJ2-3, the V gene TRBV27; 7 bases line up with TRBD2. Per germline, CDR1 MNHEY and CDR2 SMNVEV (reference sequence). CDR3 length equals 16 residues. V lost 6 bases and J lost 2; bases outside the gene matches: 11. In DNA, the CDR3 is TGTGCCAGCAGCCAATGGGGGGGGACTTCCACAGATACGCAGTATTTT. The encoded protein is CASSQWGGTSTDTQYF.

The chain is built from TRBV2 and TRBJ1-2, with 10 bases identical to TRBD1. The length of the CDR3 is 16 residues. The V and J ends lost 6 bases and 4 bases, in that order; junction bases with no gene match: 11. The germline gives CDR1 SNHLY, CDR2 FYNNEI. CDR3 region: CASSEIDRGRIYGYTF. CDR3 sequence (DNA): TGTGCCAGCAGCGAGATCGACAGGGGGCGCATCTATGGCTACACCTTC.

The V call is TRBV6-4, the J call TRBJ1-6, with 11 bases lining up with TRBD1. The junction had 0 bases not matched to a gene; V was cut back by 6 bases and J by 2 bases. The CDR3 extends over 15 amino acids. Looked up from germline, CDR1 is MRHNA and CDR2 is SNTAGT. The CDR3 here is CASRGQGAYNSPLHF. The DNA for the CDR3 is TGTGCCAGCAGGGGACAGGGGGCCTATAATTCACCCCTCCACTTT.

This chain joins TRBV7-3 and TRBJ2-1; 7 bases match TRBD1. Germline CDR1 reads SGHTA; CDR2 reads FQGTGA. J was trimmed by 5 bases and V by 5 bases; bases with no gene match: 6. The CDR3 has 14 residues. CDR3 in amino acids: CASSLPDRDNEQFF. CDR3 in DNA: TGTGCCAGCAGCCTCCCCGACAGGGACAATGAGCAGTTCTTC.

The sample holds a few counts of this clone. V and J are TRBV7-2 and TRBJ1-2; the match to TRBD1 covers 7 bases. The germline V gene has CDR1 SGHTA and CDR2 FQGNSA. V lost 0 bases to trimming and J lost 6 bases; unmatched junction nucleotides: 1. There are 13 residues in the CDR3. CDR3 nucleotide sequence: TGTGCCAGCAGCTTAGCAGGGGGCAATGGCTACACCTTC. Translating gives CASSLAGGNGYTF.

The V and J genes are TRBV6-2 or TRBV6-3 and TRBJ2-7; D ambiguous. Looked up from germline, CDR1 is MNHEY and CDR2 is SVGEGT. V was pared by 3 bases and J by 2 bases, with 8 bases between. The CDR3 has 13 amino acids. The CDR3: CASSYTGPYEQYF. Here the CDR3 DNA reads TGTGCCAGCAGTTATACTGGGCCCTACGAGCAGTACTTC.

This sequence joins TRBV9 and TRBJ2-3, with D tentatively TRBD2 (6 bases). V lost 3 bases to trimming and J lost 2 bases, with 10 bases between them. The CDR3 is 14 amino acids. From germline, CDR1 is SGDLS and CDR2 YYNGEE. As DNA, the CDR3 is TGTGCCAGCAGCGCCCGGGACTCCACAGATACGCAGTATTTT. Its protein product is CASSARDSTDTQYF. The full variable domain, rest sourced from reference TRBV9 and TRBJ2-3, is DSGVTQTPKHLITATGQRVTLRCSPRSGDLSVYWYQQSLDQGLQFLIQYYNGEERAKGNILERFSAQQFPDLHSELNLSSLELGDSALYFCASSARDSTDTQYFGPGTRLTVL.

This clone was picked up a small number of times. The chain has TRBV7-2 and TRBJ1-3, with D possibly matching TRBD1 (6 bases). Deletions cut 1 base from V and 7 bases from J, with 14 bases between. Germline values: CDR1 SGHTA, CDR2 FQGNSA. The CDR3 covers 15 residues. CDR3 amino acids: CASSLVLQGSNTIYF. CDR3 sequence (DNA): TGTGCCAGCAGCTTAGTTTTACAGGGTTCGAACACCATATATTTT.

The CDR3 loop is CASSQELVGRGTGNTIYF. CDR3 bases: TGCGCCAGCAGCCAAGAGCTTGTTGGCAGGGGAACGGGAAACACCATATATTTT. The chain is built from TRBV4-3 and TRBJ1-3; TRBD1 is a possible D gene (6 bases). The CDR3 has 18 residues. CDR1 is LGHNA and CDR2 is YSLEER in the germline V gene. V shed 0 bases and J shed 4 bases, with 19 bases lying between them.

The J gene is TRBJ1-1, the V gene TRBV4-1; 8 nucleotides match TRBD1. Germline V gene data show CDR1 as MGHRA and CDR2 as YSYEKL. CDR3 length: 17 residues. Trimming removed 0 bases from V and 1 base from J; junction bases left unmatched: 7. DNA of the CDR3: TGCGCCAGCAGCCAAGAACGGCCAGGGGGCCCGAACACTGAAGCTTTCTTT. This sequence encodes CASSQERPGGPNTEAFF.

V is TRBV15 and J is TRBJ1-1; the match to TRBD1 covers 9 bases. Looked up from germline, CDR1 is LNHNV and CDR2 is YYDKDF (reference sequence). CDR3 length equals 15 residues. The V gene end was trimmed by 3 bases and the J gene end by 3 bases; junction bases not matched to a gene: 5. This chain's CDR3 is CATSRDRGLDTEAFF. The CDR3, as DNA: TGTGCCACCAGCAGGGACAGGGGTTTGGACACTGAAGCTTTCTTT.

This clone was observed a handful of times. The rearrangement links TRBV19 to TRBJ1-3, with a tentative D call TRBD1 (5 bases). Per germline, CDR1 LNHDA and CDR2 SQIVND (reference sequence). The V gene lost 7 bases and the J gene lost 2 bases, with 9 bases spanning the gap. This CDR3 is 13 amino acids long. The CDR3 DNA reads as TGTGCCAGTACACCAGGGCCTGGAAACACCATATATTTT. Translated: CASTPGPGNTIYF.

The CDR3 protein is CASSYGQSSYNEQFF. CDR3 coding DNA: TGTGCCAGCAGCTATGGGCAGTCATCCTACAATGAGCAGTTCTTC. The chain has TRBV5-5 and TRBJ2-1, with D uncertain. The V and J ends lost 3 bases and 1 base respectively, with 11 bases between them. CDR3 length: 15 residues. In germline, CDR1 is SGHKS, CDR2 YYEKEE (reference sequence).

The rearrangement uses TRBV9 and TRBJ2-3, with 7 bases identical to TRBD1. The V segment lost 3 bases and the J segment 1 base; nucleotides outside the gene matches: 5. The germline V gene encodes CDR1 SGDLS and CDR2 YYNGEE. The CDR3 loop spans 15 amino acids. CDR3 region: CASSGQGRGTDTQYF. The CDR3, as DNA: TGTGCCAGCAGCGGACAGGGTAGGGGCACAGATACGCAGTATTTT.

The CDR3 nucleotides are TGTGCCAGTTCGGTCAGTCCGGGGAGGCAGCCCCAGCATTTT. This sequence encodes CASSVSPGRQPQHF. The chain is built from TRBV6-5 and TRBJ1-5; no firm D call. The V and J ends lost 9 bases and 7 bases respectively, with 19 bases between them. The CDR3 consists of 14 residues. From germline, CDR1 is MNHEY and CDR2 SVGAGI.

This clone has just a few counts. V is TRBV6-1 and J is TRBJ2-7, with 9 positions matching TRBD2. The CDR3 sequence is 15 residues long. J gave up 6 bases and V 1 base, and 7 bases lay outside the gene matches. CDR1 and CDR2 from the germline V gene are MNHNS and SASEGT. CDR3 amino acids: CASSEEAGGPSEQYF. The CDR3 coding sequence is TGTGCCAGCAGTGAAGAGGCGGGAGGGCCCTCCGAGCAGTACTTC.